The entry below gives a single T cell receptor beta chain sequence along with its context. Antigen unknown. The data originate from a study of T cell responses to AZD1222 COVID-19 vaccine. General study findings and limits: Baseline serology detected seropositivity in only a handful of AZD1222 recipients. Regions 160-218 and 743-854 held dominance among vaccine-associated CD4 TCRs, which spanned spike. Close to half of all spike-specific TCRs reportedly target regions of the variants that are unmutated. Spike-specific TCR breadth and depth went up after people got two AZD1222 doses.

TCRdb keeps only in-frame clones here, not all; method: immunoSEQ multiplex PCR. In the table there are fewer than 150,000 clones, 92% of which are singletons. Germline values: CDR1 SQVTM, CDR2 ANQGSEA. V dropped 4 bases and J dropped 1 base, with 5 bases sitting between them. The CDR3 spans 11 residues. The V and J genes are TRBV29-1 and TRBJ2-7; weak D call: TRBD2 (5 bases). The origin of this receptor is an adult in good health. The material was peripheral blood, obtained on day 0 of AZD1222 vaccination. For the CDR3, the DNA is TGCAGCGTTGGCGGGTCCTACGAGCAGTACTTC. Amino acids: CSVGGSYEQYF.